The next 18 T cell receptor beta chains were all read from a single sample in a study of breast tumors, draining lymph nodes, adjacent tissues. Each CDR3 protein is one row after TCRdb ran MiXCR on the multiplex PCR reads. Of 66,000 or so distinct CDR3 sequences in the sample, roughly two fifths are singletons; the top ten hold 8% to 9.5%. The sequencing sample was made of breast tumor tissue. The receptors here all came from a female donor with breast cancer. Some clones in this sample may be carry-over from other donors' samples.

This clonotype was counted many times. The CDR3 DNA reads as TGTGCCACCAGCAGAGTTGCAACTAATGAAAAACTGTTTTTT. Protein sequence: CATSRVATNEKLFF. The chain couples TRBV15 to TRBJ1-4, with D unresolved. There are 14 residues in the CDR3. Trimming pared 1 base from V and 0 bases from J, leaving 3 bases between. In germline, CDR1 is LNHNV, CDR2 YYDKDF (reference sequence).

In this sample, this clonotype turned up many times. The chain couples TRBV9 to TRBJ1-4, with D maybe TRBD1 (6 bases). Germline V gene lookup returns CDR1 SGDLS and CDR2 YYNGEE. The CDR3 is 16 amino acids. Trimming left V 0 bases short and J 2 bases short, with 11 bases between. The DNA of the CDR3 is TGTGCCAGCAGCGTAGACAGGGTCAACACTAATGAAAAACTGTTTTTT. It codes for CASSVDRVNTNEKLFF.

This clonotype was recorded at least ten times. The rearrangement links TRBV5-8 to TRBJ2-6, with D perhaps matching TRBD1 (5 bases). The V gene lost 0 bases and the J gene lost 2 bases, with 12 bases spanning the gap. The CDR3 contains 17 residues. The germline gives CDR1 SGHTS, CDR2 YDEGEE. The CDR3 DNA sequence: TGTGCCAGCAGCTTGGAGGCAGGGCAGCCTGGGGCCAACGTCCTGACTTTC. Protein product: CASSLEAGQPGANVLTF.

This clonotype was seen many times. The chain joins TRBV20-1 to TRBJ2-1, with TRBD2 identical over 8 bases. Germline trimming cut 4 bases from V and 4 bases from J; bases unmatched to any gene: 6. CDR1 is DFQATT and CDR2 is SNEGSKA in the germline V gene (reference sequence). The CDR3 sequence is 14 residues long. Here the CDR3 DNA reads TGCAGTGCTACCAATAGCGGGGATTACAATGAGCAGTTCTTC. Residues: CSATNSGDYNEQFF.

The V call is TRBV7-9, the J call TRBJ2-7; 7 nucleotides align to TRBD1. The J call is uncertain, as TRBJ2-5 better fits the DNA end. This CDR3 spans 16 amino acids. In germline, CDR1 is SEHNR, CDR2 FQNEAQ (reference sequence). The CDR3 loop reads CASSSLDGTETETQYF. The CDR3 coding sequence is TGTGCCAGCAGCTCCCTGGACGGGACAGAAACGGAGACCCAGTACTTC.

This clonotype was recorded many times. V is TRBV24-1 and J is TRBJ2-2, with D hard to call. CDR1 is KGHDR, CDR2 SFDVKD, per germline. The CDR3 is 13 amino acids. V shed 3 bases and J shed 5 bases, with 6 bases lying between them. DNA for the CDR3: TGTGCCACCAGTGATCGAGCGACCGGGGAGCTGTTTTTT. Its translation: CATSDRATGELFF.

This clonotype was counted between two and nine times. The missing conserved phenylalanine or tryptophan at the end of this CDR3 makes a read error likely. The CDR3 DNA is TGTGCCAGCAGTTTTCAGACAGGGTCCGGGAACACCATATATCTT. Translated: CASSFQTGSGNTIYL. The rearrangement joins TRBV6-6 to TRBJ1-3; 7 nucleotides align to TRBD1. Looked up from germline, CDR1 is MNHNY and CDR2 is SVGAGI (reference sequence). The CDR3 is 15 residues long. The ends lost 4 bases at V and 7 bases at J; junction bases unmatched: 10.

Turning to this clonotype: The junction does not match germline at one end; this may be a read error. The chain combines TRBV5-1 with TRBJ2-3, with D possibly matching TRBD1 (5 bases). The assigned J gene may be wrong: the sequence end matches TRBJ1-5 better. Germline V CDR1 and CDR2: SGHRS, YFSETQ. This CDR3 comprises 16 residues. This CDR3 is CVSSLLTASSTDTQHF. CDR3 sequence (DNA): TGCGTCAGCAGCTTACTGACAGCATCTAGCACAGATACGCAGCATTTT.

The rearrangement uses TRBV27 and TRBJ1-1, with 7 bases fitting TRBD1. The V segment lost 0 bases and the J segment 3 bases; nucleotides outside the gene matches: 7. The CDR3 length is 16 residues. Per the germline V gene, CDR1 is MNHEY and CDR2 is SMNVEV (reference sequence). Here the CDR3 DNA reads TGTGCCAGCAGTTTATCGTTAGGGGGCAAGGACACTGAAGCTTTCTTT. Amino acids: CASSLSLGGKDTEAFF.

This clonotype appeared a few times. The chain is built from TRBV3-1 and TRBJ2-1, with 10 bases aligning to TRBD2. Germline V gives CDR1 LGHDT, CDR2 YNNKEL (reference sequence). The CDR3 is 17 residues long. Unmatched junction bases numbered 5, after V lost 1 base and J lost 2 bases. The CDR3 DNA reads as TGTGCCAGCAGCCAAGGAAGAGCGGGAGGGGCCTACAATGAGCAGTTCTTC. It yields the protein CASSQGRAGGAYNEQFF.

This clonotype has ten or more counts. This chain links TRBV6-1 with TRBJ1-5, with 7 nucleotides matching TRBD1. Germline V gene sequence: CDR1 MNHNS, CDR2 SASEGT. With V trimmed by 5 bases and J by 2 bases, 6 bases remained unmatched. CDR3 size: 15 residues. The CDR3 here is CASSLRQGGNQPQHF. The CDR3, as DNA: TGTGCCAGCAGTCTAAGACAGGGAGGCAATCAGCCCCAGCATTTT.

The DNA for the CDR3 is TGTGCCAGCAGCTTATACCGGCACAATGAGCAGTTCTTC. Translation: CASSLYRHNEQFF. This sequence joins TRBV7-8 and TRBJ2-1; no definite D call. Germline V lookup: CDR1 SGHVS, CDR2 FQNEAQ. Trimming took off 2 bases at V and 5 bases at J, with 7 bases between the two ends. The CDR3 is 13 amino acids.

This clonotype has ten or more counts. This chain connects TRBV5-8 to TRBJ2-6, with D perhaps being TRBD1 or TRBD2 (5 bases each). The length of the CDR3 is 17 residues. V was cut by 4 bases and J by 0 bases, with 14 bases left in between. Germline CDR1 is SGHTS and CDR2 is YDEGEE. CDR3 amino acids: CASSQGVTLSGANVLTF. The CDR3 nucleotides are TGTGCCAGCAGCCAGGGAGTCACACTCTCTGGGGCCAACGTCCTGACTTTC.

This clonotype was seen at least ten times. V and J are TRBV7-3 and TRBJ2-5; no reliable D call. The germline V gene encodes CDR1 SGHTA and CDR2 FQGTGA. V was pared by 4 bases and J by 3 bases, with 9 bases between. This CDR3 is 13 amino acids long. This CDR3 reads CASSSREKETQYF. The CDR3 DNA is TGTGCCAGCAGCTCCAGAGAGAAAGAGACCCAGTACTTC.

This clonotype has a count of ten or more. The V and J genes are TRBV5-8 and TRBJ2-2; D might be TRBD1 (6 bases). This CDR3 has 15 amino acids. V gave up 2 bases and J gave up 3 bases, with 11 bases separating them. Germline CDR1 is SGHTS and CDR2 is YDEGEE. CDR3 protein: CASSFTRGYTGELFF. CDR3 coding DNA: TGTGCCAGCAGCTTTACCAGGGGTTACACCGGGGAGCTGTTTTTT.

The rearrangement joins TRBV2 to TRBJ2-3; the match to TRBD2 covers 10 bases. The germline gives CDR1 SNHLY, CDR2 FYNNEI. The CDR3 is 14 residues long. V was clipped by 6 bases and J by 2 bases; unmatched bases: 2. DNA for the CDR3: TGTGCCAGCAGGCTAGCGGGGGACACAGATACGCAGTATTTT. Protein sequence: CASRLAGDTDTQYF.

This clonotype was recorded at least ten times. The rearrangement joins TRBV7-6 to TRBJ2-2; D is unresolved. V lost 5 bases to trimming and J lost 6 bases, with 7 bases between them. The CDR3 totals 12 residues. The germline gives CDR1 SGHVS, CDR2 FNYEAQ. CDR3 coding DNA: TGTGCCAGCAGCACAGCCGCCGGGGAGCTGTTTTTT. Residues: CASSTAAGELFF. The variable domain in full, completed from reference TRBV7-6 and TRBJ2-2, reads GAGVSQSPRYKVTKRGQDVALRCDPISGHVSLYWYRQALGQGPEFLTYFNYEAQQDKSGLPNDRFSAERPEGSISTLTIQRTEQRDSAMYRCASSTAAGELFFGEGSRLTVL.

This clonotype was seen only once. This chain connects TRBV12-3 or TRBV12-4 to TRBJ2-3; 12 bases are shared with TRBD2. The CDR3 covers 15 residues. Unmatched junction bases numbered 3, after V lost 7 bases and J lost 1 base. DNA of the CDR3: TGTGCCAGCACTAGACTAGCGGGGGGCACAGATACGCAGTATTTT. This translates into CASTRLAGGTDTQYF.